This T cell receptor beta chain was recovered during a study of T cells in Graves' hyperthyroidism and ophthalmopathy. This clonotype occurred many times. TCR beta CDR3 regions were amplified from RNA. RT-PCR in the first round (using the HTBI primer set) targeted the TCR CDR3. TCRdb re-called the multiplex PCR reads through MiXCR, storing one row per CDR3 protein. Among some 350,000 distinct CDR3 sequences, around 16% were seen once, and the ten largest hold roughly 26%. CDR3 length equals 14 residues. Germline V lookup: CDR1 MDHEN, CDR2 SYDVKM. The V and J ends lost 4 bases and 5 bases, in that order; junction bases with no gene match: 3.

V usage is TRBV28 and J usage is TRBJ2-7; 12 bases align to TRBD1. Sequencing was done on a sample of blood. The source is a woman aged 18-29 years with Graves' hyperthyroidism that later progressed to Graves' ophthalmopathy. The CDR3, as DNA: TGTGCCAGCAGTTCCGGGACAGGGGGCCACGAGCAGTACTTC. Amino acid sequence: CASSSGTGGHEQYF.